This TCR beta chain is drawn from a study of cytomegalovirus exposure and HLA in healthy donors. Use of 60 Vbeta and 13 Jbeta primers characterized the PCR. Sequencing used immunoSEQ multiplex PCR; TCRdb keeps in-frame clones, though not all of them. The repertoire has approximately 220,000 clones, around 79% of them found once; the top ten carry more than 1.5%. The germline V and J ends were trimmed by 7 bases and 3 bases, with 16 bases remaining between them. The CDR3 sequence is 16 residues long. The V gene's germline CDR1 is LNHDA and CDR2 SQIVND (reference sequence). Healthy bone marrow donors supplied every sample.

The source material was PBMCs. This TCR was sampled from a man aged 18 to 30 in good health and CMV-seronegative. The V call is TRBV19, the J call TRBJ2-6; tentatively, D is TRBD1 (5 bases). This CDR3 reads CASTLSRGSGANVLTF. The CDR3 DNA is TGTGCCAGTACCCTATCAAGGGGAAGTGGGGCCAACGTCCTGACTTTC.